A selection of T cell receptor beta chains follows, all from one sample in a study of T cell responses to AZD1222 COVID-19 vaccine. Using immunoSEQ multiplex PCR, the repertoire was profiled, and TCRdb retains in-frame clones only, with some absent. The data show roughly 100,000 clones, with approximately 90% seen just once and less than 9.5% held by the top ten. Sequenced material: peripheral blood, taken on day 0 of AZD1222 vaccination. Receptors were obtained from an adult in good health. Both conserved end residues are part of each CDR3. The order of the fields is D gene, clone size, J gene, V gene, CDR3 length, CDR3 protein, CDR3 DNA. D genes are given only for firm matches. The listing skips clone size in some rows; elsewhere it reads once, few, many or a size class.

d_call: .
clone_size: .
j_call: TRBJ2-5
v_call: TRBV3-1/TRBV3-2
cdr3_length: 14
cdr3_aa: CASSLRAGAETQYF
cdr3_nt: TGTGCCAGCAGCCTCAGGGCGGGGGCTGAGACCCAGTACTTC

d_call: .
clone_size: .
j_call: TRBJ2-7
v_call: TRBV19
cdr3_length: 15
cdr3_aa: CASSIVAGGDYEQYF
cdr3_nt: TGTGCCAGTAGTATAGTGGCAGGGGGGGACTACGAGCAGTACTTC

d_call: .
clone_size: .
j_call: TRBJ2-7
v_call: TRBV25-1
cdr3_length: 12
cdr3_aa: CASSVGAEEQYF
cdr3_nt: TGTGCCAGCAGTGTGGGGGCTGAGGAGCAGTACTTC

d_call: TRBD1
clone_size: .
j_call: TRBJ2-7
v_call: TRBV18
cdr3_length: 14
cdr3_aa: CASSPPGQNYEQYF
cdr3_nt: TGTGCCAGCTCACCCCCGGGACAGAACTACGAGCAGTACTTC

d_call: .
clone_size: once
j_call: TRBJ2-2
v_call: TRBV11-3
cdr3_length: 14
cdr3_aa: CASSLGHLTGELFF
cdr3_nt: TGTGCCAGCAGCTTGGGCCATCTAACCGGGGAGCTGTTTTTT

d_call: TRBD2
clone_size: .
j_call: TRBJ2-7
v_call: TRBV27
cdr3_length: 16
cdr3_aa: CASSFRRTSGAYEQYF
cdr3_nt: TGTGCCAGCAGTTTCCGGCGGACTAGCGGGGCTTACGAGCAGTACTTC

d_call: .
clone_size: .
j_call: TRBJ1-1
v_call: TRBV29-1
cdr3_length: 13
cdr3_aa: CSAGGEKNTEAFF
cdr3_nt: TGCAGCGCCGGCGGGGAGAAGAACACTGAAGCTTTCTTT

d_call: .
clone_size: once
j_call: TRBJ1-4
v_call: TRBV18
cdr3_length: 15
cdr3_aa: CASSPDRTTNEKLFF
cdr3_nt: TGTGCCAGCTCACCCGACAGGACAACTAATGAAAAACTGTTTTTT

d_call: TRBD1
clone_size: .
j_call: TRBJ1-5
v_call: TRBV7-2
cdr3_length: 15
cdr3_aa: CASSFRDRENQPQHF
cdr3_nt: TGTGCCAGCAGCTTCCGGGACAGAGAAAATCAGCCCCAGCATTTT

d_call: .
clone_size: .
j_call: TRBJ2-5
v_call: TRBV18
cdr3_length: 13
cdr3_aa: CASSQGSLETQYF
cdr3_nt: TGTGCCAGCTCACAAGGGTCATTAGAGACCCAGTACTTC